Described below is a single T cell receptor beta chain sequence and its context. Its antigen remains undetermined. No much larger clone exists at a distance of one base, and base qualities are not known. The sample is drawn from a study of cytomegalovirus exposure and HLA in healthy donors (dated by TCRdb to the late 2010s). Regarding the research as a whole: An earlier analysis of several hundred of the donors reported about 290 Gb of sequence data and around 120 million unique TCR beta sequences from 150 million to 200 million T cells. To predict cytomegalovirus infection status, the study combined high-throughput TCR immunosequencing, statistical association of individual TCRs with disease status, and machine learning. In the later analysis, no new phenotypic data were used to find candidate immune exposures; instead, reliance was placed on TCR beta sequences and their occurrence across donors. A later genetic analysis took genome-wide SNP genotypes for about 65% of the 666 donors and used that subset as a discovery cohort. In an earlier analysis of a few hundred of the donors, high-throughput TCR beta sequencing was used to judge whether each TCR beta V gene segment behaved as functional or pseudogenic. On average, roughly 250,000 unique TCR beta nucleotide sequences were sequenced per donor among roughly 430 genotyped donors of the cohort, with about 17% of those sequences being non-productive. The study used immunosequencing to profile the T cell repertoires of approximately 630 subjects and linked those repertoires to cytomegalovirus serostatus. In addition to the first cohort of roughly 700 subjects, a separate validation cohort of approximately 130 different subjects was used. HLA typing covered class I and class II loci at four-digit resolution. In a later analysis, previously published TCR beta repertoires from several hundred donors were re-analyzed and high-resolution HLA genotyping was added so that TCR occurrence patterns could be studied. Every repertoire in the discovery cohort had been generated on one and the same sequencing platform. Four or five DR-DQ haplotypes were handled as single units for association and clustering because linkage in the cohort was strong. Typing coverage differed by locus: A, B, C, DRB1 and DQB1 were typed in roughly 620-640 donors, DQA1 in approximately 520, DPA1 in around 580, and DPB1 in roughly 470. Alongside the repertoire data, information on donor age, sex, ethnicity and CMV serostatus was compiled. An early release covering around 630 HLA-typed donors comprised 300 to 350 gigabases of sequencing data and around 80 million unique TCR sequences. The genetic ancestry cluster associated with self-reported Caucasian donors included approximately 85% of the 300 to 400 genotyped donors. The study aimed to test whether cataloging public T cell receptors could reveal signatures of past pathogen exposure. Study-level results and caveats: The study gave a list of under 200 TCR beta chains associated with cytomegalovirus. When HLA alleles, especially DR and DQ, strongly co-occurred, attributing TCR associations to individual alleles was difficult. An association between a missense DCLRE1C variant and V-gene and J-gene trimming of TCR beta chains was found in a later genetic analysis and replicated in an independent cohort. A group of highly shared sequence variants was considered likely to be a technical artifact of the sequencing pipeline. In a later analysis, HLA-associated TCR beta chains showed more clonal expansion and lower generation probabilities than non-associated chains that were equally common. For the cohort, immune exposure information was limited to CMV serostatus. A later genetic analysis reported fewer N-insertions in productive TCRs among donors in an Asian-associated ancestry cluster than the roughly 620-donor mean. Because the 87-base-pair reads could not distinguish some IMGT-functional V segments, including TRBV6-2 and TRBV6-3, those segments were excluded. A further reported finding was that TCR beta sequences accurately predicted the HLA-A and HLA-B alleles for most subjects in the first cohort. Some 15 rarely observed V segments, including chromosome 9 orphons, were excluded from the earlier analysis of some 590 of the donors because counts were too low. Linkage disequilibrium might explain the correlated functional status among segregating V segments, but an unknown experimental factor could not be excluded. In vitro tests confirmed that a few of the cytomegalovirus-associated TCR beta chains recognize cytomegalovirus antigens. Roughly uniform sequencing depth across donors was assumed in presence/absence analyses, although this assumption may not hold. A later analysis reported that several top co-occurrence clusters appeared linked to parvovirus B19, influenza, CMV and Epstein-Barr virus. Most CMV-associated TCR beta chains appeared to be HLA-restricted in a later analysis, and the HLA associations seemed to be driven largely by CMV exposure. In an earlier analysis of approximately 590 of the donors, most TCR beta V segments appeared in productive rearrangements about 87% or about 30% of the time, broadly matching IMGT annotations. Most TCR sequences were observed very rarely across donors, whereas some public TCRs were present in many individuals. In a later analysis, 16,951 TCR beta sequences were associated with specific HLA alleles at a false discovery rate of 0.05. The classifier was reported to diagnose cytomegalovirus status with high specificity and sensitivity in both the original and validation cohorts. The authors suggested that the approach could potentially be generalized to other disease states and immunological phenotypes. In this cohort, only TCR beta chains were sequenced, and detectable features were limited by the absence of alpha or paired-chain data. Because HLA typing was missing for some donors at each locus, association tests included only the typed subset. According to a later analysis, TCR association rates differed among HLA loci, with DRB1 alleles showing the most associated TCRs and HLA-C alleles showing the fewest.

The cohort consisted of some 670 healthy bone marrow donors. Cohort members were all nominally healthy when sampled, although unrecorded immune exposures were likely present. The donor tested CMV seropositive, placing the donor among the 250 to 350 seropositive members of the cohort. Each donor provided a peripheral blood sample, and peripheral blood mononuclear cells were used for TCR beta sequencing. Genomic DNA was extracted from the blood cell samples with the Qiagen DNeasy Blood Extraction Kit. To prepare the library, the immunoSEQ multiplex PCR assay was applied. The multiplex PCR relied on a mix of 60 forward primers for TCR Vbeta segments and 13 reverse primers for TCR Jbeta segments. The CDR3 region of rearranged TCR beta genes was amplified from genomic DNA with a multiplex PCR assay. On the Illumina HiSeq System, the amplified TCR beta libraries were sequenced as 87-base-pair reads. The paper's data handling went like this. A later analysis counted about 76 million unique TCR beta chains across the 666 repertoires, and around 12 million of these chains were shared by at least two donors. To remove PCR and sequencing errors, raw reads were error-corrected and collapsed into unique sequences using a nearest-neighbor algorithm that merged closely related sequences. CDR3 sequences were aligned to IMGT reference sequences to assign V, D and J gene segments. For a sequence to be retained, a match of at least six nucleotides was required to both a V gene segment and a J gene segment. A rearrangement counted as productive if the CDR3 had no stop codons and remained in frame with V and J, and every other rearrangement counted as non-productive. Following IMGT convention, CDR3 was defined as the stretch from the second conserved V-encoded cysteine to the conserved J-encoded phenylalanine. The earlier analysis of some 540 of the donors excluded any sequence lacking an unambiguous match to a single V gene segment. In an earlier analysis of 587 of the donors, a V segment was called functional when productive rearrangements were above 56.7%, and segregating when the standard deviation between donors exceeded 5%. To diagnose cytomegalovirus status from the catalog of TCR beta chain sequences, a statistical classification framework was built. A later analysis assigned V and J genes by comparing TCR nucleotide sequences with IMGT/GENE-DB human TR gene sequences. A later analysis assigned CDR3 sequences and most-parsimonious VDJ recombination scenarios with the TCRdist pipeline. In a later analysis, each TCR beta chain was defined by its CDR3 amino acid sequence together with its V-gene family, and reads lacking a unique V-gene family were excluded. As a way to deal with suspected cross-contamination and a sequencing artifact, a later analysis dropped hundreds of nucleotide sequences that were highly shared and had low generation probability. For each public chain, a later analysis derived a clonal expansion index from normalized ranks of inferred template counts within each repertoire. In a later analysis, generation probabilities were computed using a VDJ recombination model fitted to out-of-frame rearrangements, and the results were checked against IGoR. Hypergeometric tests were used in a later analysis to score TCR-TCR, TCR-HLA and TCR-CMV co-occurrence, with a repertoire-size bias correction applied to the TCR pairs. To estimate false discovery rates, a later analysis permuted the HLA or CMV assignments 20 times. In a later analysis, co-occurring TCRs were grouped using DBSCAN, and TCRdist sequence similarity was added for clustering within HLA-allele-positive subsets. Repertoires with fewer than 30,000 or more than 120,000 public chains were left out of co-occurrence clustering, as were roughly five repertoires with anomalous nucleotide sharing. Drawn from immuneACCESS, this table holds only the in-frame rearrangements with V and J called that TCRdb kept. Clones are partly lost; checked studies trace under half to an unresolved V gene and leave the rest unexplained. V, J and clone size derive from that table, while D and trimming were established from the DNA sequence. Recorded for this sample are 85,000 to 100,000 clones; about 83% of them occurred a single time. The ten largest clones add up to 5.5% to 6.5% of the sample.

From a lookup of the germline V gene, CDR1 and CDR2 are MNHEY and SVGAGI. Reading from cysteine to phenylalanine, the CDR3 counts 13 amino acids. The read is trimmed to its CDR3 DNA, 39 bases read in frame from base 1. Trimming removed 6 bases from V and 7 bases from J, leaving 13 bases between the germline ends. The sequence was obtained from a woman under 30 in good health and CMV-seropositive. The sample comprised PBMCs. The chain is made from TRBV6-5 and TRBJ1-3; a weak D assignment points to TRBD1 (5 bases agree). The nucleotides read TGTGCCAGCAGGAACCTCGGGGGGAACACCATATATTTT. Its coded protein is CASRNLGGNTIYF.